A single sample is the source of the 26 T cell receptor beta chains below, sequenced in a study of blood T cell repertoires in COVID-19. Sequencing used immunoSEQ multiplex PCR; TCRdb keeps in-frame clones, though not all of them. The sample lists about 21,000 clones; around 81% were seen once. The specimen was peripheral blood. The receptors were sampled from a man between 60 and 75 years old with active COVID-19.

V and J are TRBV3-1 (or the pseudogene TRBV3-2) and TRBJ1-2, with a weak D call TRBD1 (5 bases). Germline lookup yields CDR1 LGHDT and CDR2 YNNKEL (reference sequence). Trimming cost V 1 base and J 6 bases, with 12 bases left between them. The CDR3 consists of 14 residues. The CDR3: CASSQVLQGHGYTF. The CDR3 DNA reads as TGTGCCAGCAGCCAAGTCTTGCAGGGCCATGGCTACACCTTC.

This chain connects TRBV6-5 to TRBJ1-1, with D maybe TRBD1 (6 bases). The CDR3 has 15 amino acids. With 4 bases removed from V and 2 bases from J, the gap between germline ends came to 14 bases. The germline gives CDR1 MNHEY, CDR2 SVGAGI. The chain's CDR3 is CASSSGGASNTEAFF. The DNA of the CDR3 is TGTGCCAGCAGTTCTGGGGGCGCGTCAAACACTGAAGCTTTCTTT.

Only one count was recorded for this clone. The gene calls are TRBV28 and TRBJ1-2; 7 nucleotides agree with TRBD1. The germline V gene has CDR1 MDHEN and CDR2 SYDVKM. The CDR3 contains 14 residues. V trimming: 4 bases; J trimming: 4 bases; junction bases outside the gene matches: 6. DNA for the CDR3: TGTGCCAGCAGTTCATACAGGGGAGGCTATGGCTACACCTTC. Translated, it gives CASSSYRGGYGYTF.

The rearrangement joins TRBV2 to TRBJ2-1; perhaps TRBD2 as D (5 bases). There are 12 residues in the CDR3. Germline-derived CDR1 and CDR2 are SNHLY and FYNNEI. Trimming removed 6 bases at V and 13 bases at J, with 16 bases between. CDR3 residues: CASRLGSFFQFF. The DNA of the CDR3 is TGTGCCAGCAGACTAGGTTCTTTCTTCCAGTTCTTC. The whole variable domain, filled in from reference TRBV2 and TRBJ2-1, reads EPEVTQTPSHQVTQMGQEVILRCVPISNHLYFYWYRQILGQKVEFLVSFYNNEISEKSEIFDDQFSVERPDGSNFTLKIRSTKLEDSAMYFCASRLGSFFQFFGPGTRLTVL.

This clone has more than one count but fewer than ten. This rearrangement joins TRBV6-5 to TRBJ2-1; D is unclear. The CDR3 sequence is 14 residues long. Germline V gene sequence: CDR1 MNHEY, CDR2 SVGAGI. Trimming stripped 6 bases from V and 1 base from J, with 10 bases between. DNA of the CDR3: TGTGCCAGCAGCTCCAGGTTGTCCTACAATGAGCAGTTCTTC. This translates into CASSSRLSYNEQFF.

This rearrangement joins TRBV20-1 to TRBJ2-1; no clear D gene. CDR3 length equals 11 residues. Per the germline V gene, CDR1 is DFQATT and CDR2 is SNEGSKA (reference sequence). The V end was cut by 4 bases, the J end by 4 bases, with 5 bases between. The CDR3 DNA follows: TGCAGTGCTACACTTTACAATGAGCAGTTCTTC. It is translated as CSATLYNEQFF.

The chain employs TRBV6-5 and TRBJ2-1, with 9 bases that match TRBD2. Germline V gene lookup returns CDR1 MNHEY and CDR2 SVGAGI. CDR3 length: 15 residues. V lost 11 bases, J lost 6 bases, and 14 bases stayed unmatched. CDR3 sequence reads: CASKGRREGLNEQFF. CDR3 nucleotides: TGTGCCTCCAAGGGGAGGCGGGAGGGCCTCAATGAGCAGTTCTTC.

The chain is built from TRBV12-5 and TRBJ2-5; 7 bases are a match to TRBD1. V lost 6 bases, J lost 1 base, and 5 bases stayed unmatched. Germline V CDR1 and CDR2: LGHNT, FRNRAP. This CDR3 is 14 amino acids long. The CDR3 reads CASGSTGLQETQYF. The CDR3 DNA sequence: TGTGCTAGTGGCTCGACAGGGCTCCAAGAGACCCAGTACTTC.

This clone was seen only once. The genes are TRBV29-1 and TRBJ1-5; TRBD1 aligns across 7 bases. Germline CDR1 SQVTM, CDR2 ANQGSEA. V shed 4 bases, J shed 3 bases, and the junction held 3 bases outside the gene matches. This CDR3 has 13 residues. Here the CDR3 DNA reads TGCAGCGTTGGGGACAGCCACAATCAGCCCCAGCATTTT. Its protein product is CSVGDSHNQPQHF.

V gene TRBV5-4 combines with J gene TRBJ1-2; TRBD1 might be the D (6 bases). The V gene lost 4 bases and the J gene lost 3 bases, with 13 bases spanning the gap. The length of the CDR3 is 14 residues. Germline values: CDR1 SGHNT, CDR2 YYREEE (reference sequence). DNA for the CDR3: TGTGCCAGCAGCGTGACAGGAAGGGACTATGGCTACACCTTC. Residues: CASSVTGRDYGYTF.

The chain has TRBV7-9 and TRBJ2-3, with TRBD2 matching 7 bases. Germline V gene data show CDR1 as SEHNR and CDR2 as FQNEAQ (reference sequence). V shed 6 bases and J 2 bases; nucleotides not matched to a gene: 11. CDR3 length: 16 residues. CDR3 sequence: CASRSDSGFFTDTQYF. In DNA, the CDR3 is TGTGCCAGCAGATCAGATAGCGGGTTTTTCACAGATACGCAGTATTTT.

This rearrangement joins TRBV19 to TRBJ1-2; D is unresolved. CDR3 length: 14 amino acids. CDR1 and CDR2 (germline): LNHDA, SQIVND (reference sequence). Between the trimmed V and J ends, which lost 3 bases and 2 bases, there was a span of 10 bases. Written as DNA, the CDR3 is TGTGCCAGTAGTATCCGGGAGGGAAACTATGGCTACACCTTC. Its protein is CASSIREGNYGYTF. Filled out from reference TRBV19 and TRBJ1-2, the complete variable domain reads DGGITQSPKYLFRKEGQNVTLSCEQNLNHDAMYWYRQDPGQGLRLIYYSQIVNDFQKGDIAEGYSVSREKKESFPLTVTSAQKNPTAFYLCASSIREGNYGYTFGSGTRLTVV.

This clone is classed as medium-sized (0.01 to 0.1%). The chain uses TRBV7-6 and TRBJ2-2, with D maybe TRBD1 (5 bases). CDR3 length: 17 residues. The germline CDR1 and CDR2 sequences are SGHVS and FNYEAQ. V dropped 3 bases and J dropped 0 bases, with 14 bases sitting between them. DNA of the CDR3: TGTGCCAGCAGCTTCGAACCCAGGGCTCCGAACACCGGGGAGCTGTTTTTT. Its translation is CASSFEPRAPNTGELFF.

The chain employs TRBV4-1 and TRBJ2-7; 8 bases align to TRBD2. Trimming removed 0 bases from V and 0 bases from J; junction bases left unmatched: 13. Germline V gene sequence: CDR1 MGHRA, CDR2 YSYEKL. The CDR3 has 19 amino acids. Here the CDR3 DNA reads TGCGCCAGCAGCCAAGATCTAGCGGGCGGGATCCCCATCTCCTACGAGCAGTACTTC. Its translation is CASSQDLAGGIPISYEQYF.

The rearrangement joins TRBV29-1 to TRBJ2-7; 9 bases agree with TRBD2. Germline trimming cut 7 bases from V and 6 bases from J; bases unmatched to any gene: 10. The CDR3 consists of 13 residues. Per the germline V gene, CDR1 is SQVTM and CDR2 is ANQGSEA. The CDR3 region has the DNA TGCAGCGCCCTAGCGGGATCTGGGGGCGAGCAGTACTTC. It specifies CSALAGSGGEQYF.

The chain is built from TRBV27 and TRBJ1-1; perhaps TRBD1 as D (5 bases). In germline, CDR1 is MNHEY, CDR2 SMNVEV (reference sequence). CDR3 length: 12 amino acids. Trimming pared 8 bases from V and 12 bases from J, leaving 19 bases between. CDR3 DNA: TGTGCCAGCTTAACTGCGGGGGGTACGACTTTCTTT. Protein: CASLTAGGTTFF.

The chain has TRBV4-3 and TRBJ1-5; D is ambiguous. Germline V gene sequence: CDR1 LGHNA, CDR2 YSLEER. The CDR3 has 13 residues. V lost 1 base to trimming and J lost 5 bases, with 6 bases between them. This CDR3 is CASSQGSHQPQHF. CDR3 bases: TGCGCCAGCAGCCAAGGCAGTCATCAGCCCCAGCATTTT.

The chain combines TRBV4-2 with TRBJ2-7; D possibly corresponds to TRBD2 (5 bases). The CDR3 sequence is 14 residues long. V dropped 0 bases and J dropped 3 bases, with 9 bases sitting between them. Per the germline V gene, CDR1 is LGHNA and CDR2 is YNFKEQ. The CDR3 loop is CASSQELEYYEQYF. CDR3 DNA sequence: TGTGCCAGCAGCCAAGAACTAGAATACTACGAGCAGTACTTC.

As DNA, the CDR3 is TGTGCCACCAGTGACCGGACAGGTTGGAGGAACACCATATATTTT. Translating gives CATSDRTGWRNTIYF. The chain uses TRBV24-1 and TRBJ1-3; 7 nucleotides align to TRBD1. Per germline, CDR1 KGHDR and CDR2 SFDVKD. V was pared by 4 bases and J by 7 bases, with 9 bases of the junction left unmatched. The CDR3 totals 15 residues.

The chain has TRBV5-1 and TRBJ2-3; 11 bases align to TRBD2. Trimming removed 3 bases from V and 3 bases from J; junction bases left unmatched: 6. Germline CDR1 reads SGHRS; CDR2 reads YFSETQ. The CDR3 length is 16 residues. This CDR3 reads CASSSPTSGSTDTQYF. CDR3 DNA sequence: TGCGCCAGCAGCTCACCCACTAGCGGGAGTACAGATACGCAGTATTTT.

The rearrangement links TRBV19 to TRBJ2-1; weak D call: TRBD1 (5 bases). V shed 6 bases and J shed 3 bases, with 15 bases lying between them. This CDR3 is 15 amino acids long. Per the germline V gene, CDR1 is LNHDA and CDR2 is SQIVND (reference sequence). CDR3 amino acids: CASSATGWVYNEQFF. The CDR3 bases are TGTGCCAGTAGCGCCACAGGTTGGGTCTACAATGAGCAGTTCTTC.

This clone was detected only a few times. The CDR3 sequence is CASSMTSASQETQYF. CDR3 DNA sequence: TGTGCCAGTAGTATGACTAGCGCAAGCCAAGAGACCCAGTACTTC. V usage is TRBV19 and J usage is TRBJ2-5; TRBD2 aligns across 8 bases. The length of the CDR3 is 15 residues. Germline CDR1 reads LNHDA; CDR2 reads SQIVND (reference sequence). The V gene end was trimmed by 3 bases and the J gene end by 1 base; junction bases not matched to a gene: 4.

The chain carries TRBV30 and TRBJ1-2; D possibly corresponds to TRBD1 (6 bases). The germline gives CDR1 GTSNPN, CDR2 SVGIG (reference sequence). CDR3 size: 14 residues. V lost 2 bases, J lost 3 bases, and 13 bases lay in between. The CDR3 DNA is TGTGCCTGGAGTCGGGGGGCGAGGGACTATGGCTACACCTTC. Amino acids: CAWSRGARDYGYTF. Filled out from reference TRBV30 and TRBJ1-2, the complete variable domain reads SQTIHQWPATLVQPVGSPLSLECTVEGTSNPNLYWYRQAAGRGLQLLFYSVGIGQISSEVPQNLSASRPQDRQFILSSKKLLLSDSGFYLCAWSRGARDYGYTFGSGTRLTVV.

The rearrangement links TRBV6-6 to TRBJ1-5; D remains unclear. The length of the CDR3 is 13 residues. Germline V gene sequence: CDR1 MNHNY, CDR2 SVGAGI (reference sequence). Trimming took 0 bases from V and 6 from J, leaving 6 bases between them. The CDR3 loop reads CASSYSISQPQHF. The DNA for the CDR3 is TGTGCCAGCAGTTACTCGATTAGTCAGCCCCAGCATTTT.

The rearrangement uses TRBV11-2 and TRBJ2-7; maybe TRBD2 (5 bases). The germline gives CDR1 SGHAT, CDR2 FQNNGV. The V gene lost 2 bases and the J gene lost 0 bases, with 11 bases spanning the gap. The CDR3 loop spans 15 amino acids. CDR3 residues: CASSLSSRSSYEQYF. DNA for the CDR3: TGTGCCAGCAGCTTATCTAGCAGGAGCTCCTACGAGCAGTACTTC.

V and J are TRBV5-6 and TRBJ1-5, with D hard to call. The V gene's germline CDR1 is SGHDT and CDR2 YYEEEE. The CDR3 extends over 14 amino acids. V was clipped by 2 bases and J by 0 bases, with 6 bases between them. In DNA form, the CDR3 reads TGTGCCAGCAGCTTCCGACTTAGCAATCAGCCCCAGCATTTT. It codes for CASSFRLSNQPQHF.